The clone carrying this TCR beta chain has only one observation. The antigen remains unidentified. Germline assignment: CDR1 SGDLS and CDR2 YYNGEE. Trimming removed 1 base from V and 2 bases from J, with 9 bases in between. CDR3 length: 14 residues. This sample was taken from a study of T cell responses to AZD1222 COVID-19 vaccine. Study observations and caveats: The sample set comprised mostly white British donors with more females, and clonal diversity was possibly underestimated. The span of vaccine-associated CD4 TCRs extended across spike, with dominance at 160-218 and 743-854.

TCRdb keeps only in-frame clones here, not all; method: immunoSEQ multiplex PCR. Of about 170,000 clones in the sample, about nine tenths were seen once. This sequence originates from an adult in good health. Sequencing used peripheral blood, obtained on day 0 of AZD1222 vaccination. The chain uses TRBV9 and TRBJ2-5; D perhaps matches TRBD2 (6 bases). This chain's CDR3 is CASSVKAGQETQYF. The CDR3 bases are TGTGCCAGCAGCGTAAAGGCGGGACAAGAGACCCAGTACTTC. Filled out from reference TRBV9 and TRBJ2-5, the complete variable domain reads DSGVTQTPKHLITATGQRVTLRCSPRSGDLSVYWYQQSLDQGLQFLIQYYNGEERAKGNILERFSAQQFPDLHSELNLSSLELGDSALYFCASSVKAGQETQYFGPGTRLLVL.